This record concerns one TCR beta chain sequence. As yet, its antigen is unknown. Measured with immunoSEQ multiplex PCR; TCRdb has only the in-frame clones, and not every one. The table shows 85,000 to 100,000 clones, with roughly 88% occurring only once. Collection occurred without any documented infections or immune events in donors. These data come from a study of identifying expanded T cells in peripheral blood. Notes on the study in general: Over two and four weeks, about 15 and 18 clones changed, versus approximately 1.1 between replicates. Variance in clone template counts between approximately two-week samples significantly increased with total template count across all healthy donors.

The specimen was blood. The TCR originated in a person between 18 and 75 years old in good health.

The CDR3 nucleotides are TGTGCCAGCAGCCCGTGGACTAGCGGGTCTTCCTACGAGCAGTACTTC. This sequence encodes CASSPWTSGSSYEQYF. This chain joins TRBV4-2 and TRBJ2-7; 11 bases line up with TRBD2. The V and J ends lost 4 bases and 1 base, in that order; junction bases with no gene match: 6. The CDR3 runs to 16 residues. The germline gives CDR1 LGHNA, CDR2 YNFKEQ.